The T cell receptor (beta chain) under discussion was sequenced for a study of T cell changes during pregnancy in multiple sclerosis. Germline V gene sequence: CDR1 LNHDA, CDR2 SQIVND (reference sequence). This CDR3 has 14 residues. V shed 5 bases, J shed 3 bases, and the junction held 4 bases outside the gene matches. Profiling relied on immunoSEQ multiplex PCR, and the TCRdb table lists in-frame clones only, not all of them. The profile shows around 79,000 clones, about nine tenths of them singletons. The chain recombines TRBV19 with TRBJ2-1, with 7 bases aligning to TRBD2. This clonotype was sampled from a female donor with multiple sclerosis, enrolled in a pregnancy study. Here the sequenced sample was CD4+ T cells from peripheral blood mononuclear cells, taken in the second trimester of pregnancy. CDR3 DNA sequence: TGTGCCAGTAGTTCTGGACTAGGCTACAATGAGCAGTTCTTC. It codes for CASSSGLGYNEQFF.